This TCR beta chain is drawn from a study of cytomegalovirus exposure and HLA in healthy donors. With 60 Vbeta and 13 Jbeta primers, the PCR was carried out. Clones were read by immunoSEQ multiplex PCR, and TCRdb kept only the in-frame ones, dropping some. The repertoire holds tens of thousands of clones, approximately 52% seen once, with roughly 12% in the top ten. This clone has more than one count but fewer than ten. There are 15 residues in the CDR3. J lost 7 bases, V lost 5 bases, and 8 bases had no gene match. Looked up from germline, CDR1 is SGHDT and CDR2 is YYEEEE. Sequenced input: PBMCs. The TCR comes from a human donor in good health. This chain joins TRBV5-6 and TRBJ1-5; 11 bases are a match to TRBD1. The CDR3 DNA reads TGTGCCAGCAGTTACCGGACAGGGGGCAGGCAGCCCCAGCATTTT. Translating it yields CASSYRTGGRQPQHF.